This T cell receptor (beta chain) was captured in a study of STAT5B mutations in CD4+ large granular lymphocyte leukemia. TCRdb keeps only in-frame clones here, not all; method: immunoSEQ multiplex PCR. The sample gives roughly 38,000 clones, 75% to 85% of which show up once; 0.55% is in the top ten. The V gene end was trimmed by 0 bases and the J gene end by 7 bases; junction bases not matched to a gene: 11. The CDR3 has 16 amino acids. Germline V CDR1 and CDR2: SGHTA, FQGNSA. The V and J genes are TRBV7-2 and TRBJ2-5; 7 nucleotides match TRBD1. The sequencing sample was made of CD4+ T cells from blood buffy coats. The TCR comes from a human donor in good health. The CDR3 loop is CASSLASSAGGPTQYF. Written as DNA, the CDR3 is TGTGCCAGCAGCTTAGCGTCGTCGGCAGGGGGTCCGACCCAGTACTTC.